This T cell receptor (beta chain) was recorded in a study of blood T cell repertoires in COVID-19. Trimming took 4 bases from V and 6 from J; bases not matched to a gene: 8. Germline CDR1 and CDR2: SGHTS and YDEGEE. This CDR3 is built from 15 residues. Some clones are missing from TCRdb's copy, which holds only in-frame ones; the method was immunoSEQ multiplex PCR. This table has about 120,000 clones, 88% appearing once. Sequencing was done on a sample of peripheral blood. The chain links TRBV5-8 to TRBJ1-3; 9 nucleotides match TRBD1. The source of this sequence is a woman in her forties or fifties with acute or convalescent COVID-19. In DNA form, the CDR3 reads TGTGCCAGCAGCCCCGGGACAGGGAGAGTAAACACCATATATTTT. Its translation: CASSPGTGRVNTIYF.